Shown below are 8 T cell receptor beta chains from a single sample sequenced in a study of T cell responses to AZD1222 COVID-19 vaccine. TCRdb's table, derived via immunoSEQ multiplex PCR, lists solely in-frame clones and lacks some. The sample records around 54,000 clones, approximately 86% being singletons. Source: peripheral blood, taken 28 days after the second AZD1222 dose. The receptors were sampled from an adult who received the AZD1222 COVID-19 vaccine.

J is TRBJ2-1 and V is TRBV9; a possible D gene is TRBD2 (6 bases). This CDR3 has 19 amino acids. Trimming removed 5 bases from V and 2 bases from J, with 26 bases in between. Germline CDR1 is SGDLS and CDR2 is YYNGEE. The CDR3 DNA is TGTGCCAGCAGTGACACCGGGACGGAGTTTAGCGGTCCCTACAATGAGCAGTTCTTC. It is translated as CASSDTGTEFSGPYNEQFF.

The CDR3 reads CASSSGTDIKLAKNIQYF. Written as DNA, the CDR3 is TGTGCCAGCTCATCAGGGACAGATATTAAGCTAGCCAAAAACATTCAGTACTTC. The genes are TRBV18 and TRBJ2-4; 7 bases are shared with TRBD1. The germline V gene encodes CDR1 KGHSH and CDR2 LQKENI. This CDR3 has 18 residues. V trimming: 5 bases; J trimming: 0 bases; junction bases outside the gene matches: 13.

This chain joins TRBV28 and TRBJ1-2; weak D call: TRBD1 (5 bases). V lost 7 bases and J 4 bases, leaving 13 bases between the germline ends. The CDR3 totals 13 residues. Germline V gene sequence: CDR1 MDHEN, CDR2 SYDVKM. The CDR3 protein is CASTSFQGYGYTF. The CDR3 nucleotides read TGTGCCAGCACCTCCTTTCAGGGCTATGGCTACACCTTC.

This chain uses TRBV28 with TRBJ1-4; 7 positions agree with TRBD1. From germline, CDR1 is MDHEN and CDR2 SYDVKM. The J segment lost 3 bases and the V segment lost 5 bases, leaving 6 bases of the junction unmatched. The CDR3 runs 15 residues. The CDR3, as DNA: TGTGCCAGCAGTCTTAGACAGGGTTCTAATGAAAAACTGTTTTTT. This sequence encodes CASSLRQGSNEKLFF. The full variable domain, rest sourced from reference TRBV28 and TRBJ1-4, is DVKVTQSSRYLVKRTGEKVFLECVQDMDHENMFWYRQDPGLGLRLIYFSYDVKMKEKGDIPEGYSVSREKKERFSLILESASTNQTSMYLCASSLRQGSNEKLFFGSGTQLSVL.

This clone is judged medium-sized. The CDR3 DNA follows: TGTGCCAGTAGTCTGACTAGCGGTACCCTATGGGAGCTGTTTTTT. Protein product: CASSLTSGTLWELFF. The J gene is TRBJ2-2, the V gene TRBV19; 9 nucleotides align to TRBD2. CDR3 length: 15 residues. Germline CDR1 reads LNHDA; CDR2 reads SQIVND (reference sequence). The junction had 10 bases not matched to a gene; V was cut back by 5 bases and J by 9 bases.

The chain recombines TRBV4-3 with TRBJ1-2; 10 bases fit TRBD1. The V and J ends lost 3 bases and 3 bases, in that order; junction bases with no gene match: 13. The CDR3 length is 18 residues. The germline V gene encodes CDR1 LGHNA and CDR2 YSLEER. DNA of the CDR3: TGCGCCAGCAGCCACCTGGAACCGGGACAGGGGAGGGACTATGGCTACACCTTC. It is translated as CASSHLEPGQGRDYGYTF.

The chain combines TRBV5-1 with TRBJ2-3; 9 nucleotides align to TRBD2. The CDR3 covers 17 residues. V lost 3 bases and J lost 1; bases outside the gene matches: 9. Germline loops: CDR1 SGHRS, CDR2 YFSETQ. The CDR3 sequence: CASSSQPSGVGTDTQYF. DNA of the CDR3: TGCGCCAGCAGCTCGCAGCCTAGCGGGGTGGGCACAGATACGCAGTATTTT.

The chain is built from TRBV29-1 and TRBJ1-2; 7 nucleotides agree with TRBD1. Looked up from germline, CDR1 is SQVTM and CDR2 is ANQGSEA. V lost 0 bases, J lost 8 bases, and 6 bases stayed unmatched. This CDR3 is 13 amino acids long. CDR3 residues: CSVEDLRQGGYTF. DNA of the CDR3: TGCAGCGTTGAAGATCTTCGACAGGGCGGCTACACCTTC.